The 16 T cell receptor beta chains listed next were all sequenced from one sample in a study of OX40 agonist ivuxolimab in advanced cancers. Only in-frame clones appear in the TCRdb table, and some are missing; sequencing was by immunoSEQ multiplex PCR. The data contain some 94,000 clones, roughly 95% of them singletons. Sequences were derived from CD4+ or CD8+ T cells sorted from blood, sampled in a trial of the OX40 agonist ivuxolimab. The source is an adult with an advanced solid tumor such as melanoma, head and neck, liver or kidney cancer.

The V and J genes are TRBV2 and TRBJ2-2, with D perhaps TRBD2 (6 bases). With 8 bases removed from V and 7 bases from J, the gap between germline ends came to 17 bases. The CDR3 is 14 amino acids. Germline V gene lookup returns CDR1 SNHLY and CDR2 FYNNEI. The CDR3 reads CASGEVLRDGELFF. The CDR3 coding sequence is TGTGCCAGCGGGGAGGTACTCCGGGACGGGGAGCTGTTTTTT.

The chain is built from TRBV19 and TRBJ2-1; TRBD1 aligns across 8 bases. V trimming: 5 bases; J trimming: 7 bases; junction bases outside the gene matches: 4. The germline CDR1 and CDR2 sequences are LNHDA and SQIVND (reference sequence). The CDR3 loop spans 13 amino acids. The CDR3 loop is CASSSGGLNEQFF. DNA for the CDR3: TGTGCCAGTAGTTCAGGGGGCCTTAATGAGCAGTTCTTC.

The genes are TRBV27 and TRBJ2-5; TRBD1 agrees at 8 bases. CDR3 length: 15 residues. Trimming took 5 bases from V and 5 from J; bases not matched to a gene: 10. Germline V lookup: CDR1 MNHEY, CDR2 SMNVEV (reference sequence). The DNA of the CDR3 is TGTGCCAGCAGTCCATACTCAGGGGGCTTGGAGACCCAGTACTTC. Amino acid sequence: CASSPYSGGLETQYF.

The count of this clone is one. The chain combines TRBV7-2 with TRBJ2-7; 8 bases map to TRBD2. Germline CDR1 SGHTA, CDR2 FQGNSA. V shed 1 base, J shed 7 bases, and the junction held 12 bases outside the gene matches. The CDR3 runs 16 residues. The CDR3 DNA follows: TGTGCCAGCAGCTTAGAGGCGGGAGGCGGTCTTGGGGAGCAGTACTTC. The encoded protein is CASSLEAGGGLGEQYF. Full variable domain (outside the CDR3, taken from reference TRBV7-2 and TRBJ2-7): GAGVSQSPSNKVTEKGKDVELRCDPISGHTALYWYRQSLGQGLEFLIYFQGNSAPDKSGLPSDRFSAERTGGSVSTLTIQRTQQEDSAVYLCASSLEAGGGLGEQYFGPGTRLTVT.

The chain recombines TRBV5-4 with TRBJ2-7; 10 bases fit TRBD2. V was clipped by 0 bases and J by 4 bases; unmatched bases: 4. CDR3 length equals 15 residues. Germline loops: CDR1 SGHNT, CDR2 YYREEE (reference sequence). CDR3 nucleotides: TGTGCCAGCAGCTTGGGGTCTAGCGGGGGATACGAGCAGTACTTC. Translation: CASSLGSSGGYEQYF.

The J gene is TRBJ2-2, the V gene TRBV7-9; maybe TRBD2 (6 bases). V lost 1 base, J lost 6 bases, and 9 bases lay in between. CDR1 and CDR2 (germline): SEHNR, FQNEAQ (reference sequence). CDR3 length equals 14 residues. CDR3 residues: CASSLGLVAGELFF. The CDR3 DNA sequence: TGTGCCAGCAGCTTAGGACTAGTCGCCGGGGAGCTGTTTTTT. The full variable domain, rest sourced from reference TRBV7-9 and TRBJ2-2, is DTGVSQNPRHKITKRGQNVTFRCDPISEHNRLYWYRQTLGQGPEFLTYFQNEAQLEKSRLLSDRFSAERPKGSFSTLEIQRTEQGDSAMYLCASSLGLVAGELFFGEGSRLTVL.

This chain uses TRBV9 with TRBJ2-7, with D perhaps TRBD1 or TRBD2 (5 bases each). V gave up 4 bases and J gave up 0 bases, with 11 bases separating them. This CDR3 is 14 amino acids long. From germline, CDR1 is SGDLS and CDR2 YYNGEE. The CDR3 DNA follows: TGTGCCAGCAGCCCGGGGACGGCCTCCTACGAGCAGTACTTC. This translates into CASSPGTASYEQYF.

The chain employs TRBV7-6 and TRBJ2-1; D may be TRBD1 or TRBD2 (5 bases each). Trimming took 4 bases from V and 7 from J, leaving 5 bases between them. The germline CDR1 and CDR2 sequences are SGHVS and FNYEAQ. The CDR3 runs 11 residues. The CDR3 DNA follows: TGTGCCAGCAGCTGGGGGAATGAGCAGTTCTTC. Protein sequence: CASSWGNEQFF.

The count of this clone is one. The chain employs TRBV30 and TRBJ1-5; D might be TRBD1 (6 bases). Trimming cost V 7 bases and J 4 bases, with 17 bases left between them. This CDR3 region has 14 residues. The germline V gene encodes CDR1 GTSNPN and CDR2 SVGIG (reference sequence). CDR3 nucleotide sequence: TGTGCCTACCAGGTCGGCAGGGGAAATCAGCCCCAGCATTTT. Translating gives CAYQVGRGNQPQHF.

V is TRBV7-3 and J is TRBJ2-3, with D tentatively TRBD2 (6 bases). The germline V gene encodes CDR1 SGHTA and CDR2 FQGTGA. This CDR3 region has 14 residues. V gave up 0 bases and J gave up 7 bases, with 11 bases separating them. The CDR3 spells CASSLTGGEYTQYF. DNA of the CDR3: TGTGCCAGCAGCTTAACGGGCGGGGAGTATACGCAGTATTTT. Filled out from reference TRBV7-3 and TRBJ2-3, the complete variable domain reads GAGVSQTPSNKVTEKGKYVELRCDPISGHTALYWYRQSLGQGPEFLIYFQGTGAADDSGLPNDRFFAVRPEGSVSTLKIQRTERGDSAVYLCASSLTGGEYTQYFGPGTRLTVL.

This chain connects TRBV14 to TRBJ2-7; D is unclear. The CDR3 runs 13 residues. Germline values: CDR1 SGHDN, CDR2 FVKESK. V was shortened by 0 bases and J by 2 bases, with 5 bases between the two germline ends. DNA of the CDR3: TGTGCCAGCAGCCAAGATCTTGCCTACGAGCAGTACTTC. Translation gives CASSQDLAYEQYF.

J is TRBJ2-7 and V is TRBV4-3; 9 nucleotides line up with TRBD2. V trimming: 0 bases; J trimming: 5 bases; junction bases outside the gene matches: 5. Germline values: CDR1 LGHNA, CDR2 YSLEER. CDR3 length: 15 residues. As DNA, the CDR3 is TGCGCCAGCAGCCAAGATCCGCGGGAGGGCCACGAGCAGTACTTC. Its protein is CASSQDPREGHEQYF.

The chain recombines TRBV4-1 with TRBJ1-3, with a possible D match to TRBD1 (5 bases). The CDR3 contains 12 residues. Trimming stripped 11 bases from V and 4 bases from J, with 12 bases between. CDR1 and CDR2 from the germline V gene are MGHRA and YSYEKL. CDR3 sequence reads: CAAGNEGNTIYF. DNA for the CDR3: TGCGCCGCAGGGAACGAAGGAAACACCATATATTTT.

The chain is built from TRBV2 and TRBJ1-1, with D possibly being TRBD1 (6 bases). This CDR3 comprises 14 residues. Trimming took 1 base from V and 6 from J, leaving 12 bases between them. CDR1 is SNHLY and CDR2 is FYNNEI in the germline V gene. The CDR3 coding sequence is TGTGCCAGCAGTGAAGGGTTGGGGGGCTCTGAAGCTTTCTTT. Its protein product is CASSEGLGGSEAFF.

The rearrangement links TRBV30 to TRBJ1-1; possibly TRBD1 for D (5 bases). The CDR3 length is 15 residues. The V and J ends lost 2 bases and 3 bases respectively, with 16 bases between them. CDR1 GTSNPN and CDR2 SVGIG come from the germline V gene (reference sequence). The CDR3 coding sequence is TGTGCCTGGAGTCCGATAGACAGCATGCACACTGAAGCTTTCTTT. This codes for CAWSPIDSMHTEAFF. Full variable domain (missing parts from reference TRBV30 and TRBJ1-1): SQTIHQWPATLVQPVGSPLSLECTVEGTSNPNLYWYRQAAGRGLQLLFYSVGIGQISSEVPQNLSASRPQDRQFILSSKKLLLSDSGFYLCAWSPIDSMHTEAFFGQGTRLTVV.

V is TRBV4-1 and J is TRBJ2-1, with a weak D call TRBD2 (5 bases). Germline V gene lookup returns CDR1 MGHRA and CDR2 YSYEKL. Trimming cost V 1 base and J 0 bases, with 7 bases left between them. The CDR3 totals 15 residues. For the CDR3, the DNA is TGCGCCAGCAGCCAAGTACGGGGCTCCTACAATGAGCAGTTCTTC. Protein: CASSQVRGSYNEQFF.